These T cell receptor beta chains were read from a single sample in a study of blood T cell repertoires in COVID-19. The data were produced by immunoSEQ multiplex PCR, yet TCRdb's version contains in-frame clones alone and is incomplete. The sample lists some 140,000 clones, around three quarters seen once, with around 12% in the top ten. Sequencing used peripheral blood. The receptors were sampled from a man of 80 years or more with acute or convalescent COVID-19. Each CDR3 is given with its conserved first and last residue. A D gene is named only where the DNA matches it firmly. Clone sizes are given selectively: once, few, many, or a class where the clone is expanded.

clone_size	v_call	j_call	d_call	cdr3_nt	cdr3_aa
NA	TRBV9	TRBJ2-2	TRBD1	TGTGCCAGCAGCCCAAGGGGCAGGGGGATTGATGGGGAGCTGTTTTTT	CASSPRGRGIDGELFF
NA	TRBV7-9	TRBJ1-3	NA	TGTGCCAGCAGCTTAGGAAGTCAGACTGGAAACACCATATATTTT	CASSLGSQTGNTIYF
NA	TRBV21-1	TRBJ2-2	NA	TGTGCCAGCAGCACCTCGGGGGGACCTCGGTGCGGGGAGCTGTTTTTT	CASSTSGGPRCGELFF
NA	TRBV12-3/TRBV12-4	TRBJ2-2	NA	TGTGCCAGCAGCCTATACACCGGGGAGCTGTTTTTT	CASSLYTGELFF
NA	TRBV28	TRBJ2-1	NA	TGTGCCAGCAGTTTATACCAGGAGCAGTTCTTC	CASSLYQEQFF
many	TRBV7-9	TRBJ2-6	NA	TGTGCCAGCAGCCGCGCGGGTGTCACGGCCAACGTCCTGACTTTC	CASSRAGVTANVLTF
NA	TRBV16	TRBJ1-5	TRBD1	TGTGCCAGCAGCCAATCCGGGACAGGGGACCAGCCCCAGCATTTT	CASSQSGTGDQPQHF
NA	TRBV24-1	TRBJ2-5	TRBD1	TGTGCCACGCAGACAGGGGCCCAAGAGACCCAGTACTTC	CATQTGAQETQYF
NA	TRBV7-9	TRBJ2-2	NA	TGTGCCAGCAGCCCCCGCAGGCCCAACACCGGGGAGCTGTTTTTT	CASSPRRPNTGELFF
NA	TRBV4-3	TRBJ1-2	NA	TGCGCCAGCAGCCAAGATGATAGGGCGGGGGGCTACACCTTC	CASSQDDRAGGYTF
NA	TRBV19	TRBJ1-1	NA	TGTGCCTCTAAACCGGGACAACATAACACTGAAGCTTTCTTT	CASKPGQHNTEAFF
NA	TRBV6-2/TRBV6-3	TRBJ2-3	TRBD2	TGTGCCAGCAGTTACTCTCTTCGGACTAGCGGCACAGATACGCAGTATTTT	CASSYSLRTSGTDTQYF
NA	TRBV24-1	TRBJ2-3	TRBD2	TGTGCCACCAGTGATTCGCGGGTCCTAGCGGGGTTGAATACGCAGTATTTT	CATSDSRVLAGLNTQYF
NA	TRBV3-1/TRBV3-2	TRBJ2-3	NA	TGTGCCAGCAGCCAAGCCGTAGATACGCAGTATTTT	CASSQAVDTQYF